This TCR beta chain is from a study of blood T cells in healthy people across ages. Germline CDR1 DFQATT, CDR2 SNEGSKA (reference sequence). V was pared by 3 bases and J by 4 bases, with 6 bases between. This CDR3 contains 12 residues. The authors ran a second PCR of 7 to 11 cycles using a sample-barcoded 5' primer and a J-beta primer mix. Each cDNA molecule was tagged by a template-switch adaptor with 12 random nucleotides. TCRdb itself ran the 5' RACE reads through MiXCR, one entry per CDR3 protein. The profile covers fewer than 800,000 distinct CDR3 sequences, with approximately 25% appearing a single time and 9% to 9.5% taken by the ten largest. The amount of total RNA extracted per sample was at least 5 micrograms. This clonotype turned up a few times. These same records also appear under a second study, on T cells of mothers and their children. From that report: Reads recorded for TCR beta CDR3 numbered over 9.5 million per mother and approximately 3.2 million per child.

Input material: blood. The chain uses TRBV20-1 and TRBJ2-2; D is undetermined. This receptor was taken from a boy aged 10-17 years in good health. CDR3 in amino acids: CSASPGTGELFF. CDR3 DNA sequence: TGCAGTGCTAGTCCGGGCACCGGGGAGCTGTTTTTT.